This TCR beta chain was recorded in a study of T cell responses to AZD1222 COVID-19 vaccine. Study results and limitations: Recipients of AZD1222 seropositive at baseline numbered only 6 or 7.

Of note for this clone: Its matching antigen is unknown.

Trimming removed 4 bases from V and 6 bases from J; junction bases left unmatched: 6. Germline V gives CDR1 MNHEY, CDR2 SVGAGI. This CDR3 region has 15 residues. Only in-frame clones appear in the TCRdb table, and some are missing; sequencing was by immunoSEQ multiplex PCR. The sample holds just under 95,000 clones; over 75% are singletons and the top ten take 10% to 13%. The J gene is TRBJ1-5, the V gene TRBV6-5, with 10 bases fitting TRBD1. Sequenced material: peripheral blood, taken on day 0 of AZD1222 vaccination. The sequence derives from an adult in good health. The CDR3 DNA reads as TGTGCCAGCAGTTGGGACAGGGGAGGGAGTCAGCCCCAGCATTTT. It specifies CASSWDRGGSQPQHF.